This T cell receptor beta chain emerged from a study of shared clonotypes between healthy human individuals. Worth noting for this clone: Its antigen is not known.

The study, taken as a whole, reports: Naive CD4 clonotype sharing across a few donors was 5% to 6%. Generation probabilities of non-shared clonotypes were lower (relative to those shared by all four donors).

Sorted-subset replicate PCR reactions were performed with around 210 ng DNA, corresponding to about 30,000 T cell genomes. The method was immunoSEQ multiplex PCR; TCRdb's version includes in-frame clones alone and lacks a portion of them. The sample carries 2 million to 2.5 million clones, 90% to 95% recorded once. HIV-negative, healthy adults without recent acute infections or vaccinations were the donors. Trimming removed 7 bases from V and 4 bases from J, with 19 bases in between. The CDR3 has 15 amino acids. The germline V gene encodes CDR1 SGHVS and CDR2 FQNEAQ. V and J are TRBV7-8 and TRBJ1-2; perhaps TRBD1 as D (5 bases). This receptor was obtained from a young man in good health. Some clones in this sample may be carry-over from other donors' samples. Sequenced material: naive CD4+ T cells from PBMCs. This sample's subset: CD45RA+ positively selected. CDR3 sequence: CASTLLGHSLYGYTF. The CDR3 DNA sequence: TGTGCCAGCACCCTCTTGGGGCACAGTCTCTATGGCTACACCTTC.